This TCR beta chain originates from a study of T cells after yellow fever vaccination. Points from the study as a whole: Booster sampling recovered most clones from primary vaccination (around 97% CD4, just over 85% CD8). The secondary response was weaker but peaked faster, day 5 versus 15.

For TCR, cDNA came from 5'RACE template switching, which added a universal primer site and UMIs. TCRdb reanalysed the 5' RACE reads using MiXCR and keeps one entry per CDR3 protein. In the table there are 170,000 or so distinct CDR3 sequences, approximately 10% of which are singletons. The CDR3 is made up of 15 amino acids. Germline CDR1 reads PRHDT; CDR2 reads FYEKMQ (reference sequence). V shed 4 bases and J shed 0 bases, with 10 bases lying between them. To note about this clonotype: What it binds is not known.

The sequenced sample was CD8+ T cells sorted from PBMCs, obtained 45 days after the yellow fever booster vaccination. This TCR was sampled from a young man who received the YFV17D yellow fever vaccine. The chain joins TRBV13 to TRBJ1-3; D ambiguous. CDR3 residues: CASSYSIYSGNTIYF. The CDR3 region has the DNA TGTGCCAGCAGCTACAGCATTTACTCTGGAAACACCATATATTTT.